Shown below are 5 T cell receptor beta chains from a single sample sequenced in a study of beta chain features in type 1 diabetes. Study findings and constraints: Significant though moderate, a shortening of TCRB CDR3s appeared in all four CD4+ subsets of Type 1 diabetes patients.

As every portion of the isolated RNA was reverse transcribed, the sequencing read expressed TCRB transcripts. Assay: immunoSEQ multiplex PCR; the TCRdb copy retains only in-frame clones and omits some. The sample includes 150,000 to 190,000 clones, 10% seen only once; the top ten take around 0.5%. These receptors have no known antigen. Sequenced input: central memory CD4+ T cells from blood. The receptors were sampled from a man aged 25-40 years with type 1 diabetes.

V usage is TRBV19 and J usage is TRBJ1-3; D unresolved. CDR1 is LNHDA and CDR2 is SQIVND in the germline V gene (reference sequence). The CDR3 is made up of 12 amino acids. CDR3 sequence reads: CVTKASGNTIYF. Here the CDR3 DNA reads TGTGTAACGAAAGCGTCTGGAAACACCATATATTTT.

The CDR3 coding sequence is TGTGCCAGCTCACCACTGGCGGCTAGCGGGAGGGATGAGCAGTTCTTC. This gives the protein CASSPLAASGRDEQFF. This chain uses TRBV18 with TRBJ2-1; 12 bases line up with TRBD2. This CDR3 has 16 amino acids. Trimming cost V 1 base and J 8 bases; bases outside gene matches: 6. Germline loops: CDR1 KGHSH, CDR2 LQKENI.

The chain joins TRBV18 to TRBJ2-7, with 9 positions matching TRBD1. In germline, CDR1 is KGHSH, CDR2 LQKENI. The CDR3 is 14 amino acids. V shed 6 bases and J 6 bases; nucleotides not matched to a gene: 9. The DNA for the CDR3 is TGTGCCAGCTCGGAACAGGGGGCGATTTTCGAGCAGTACTTC. It yields the protein CASSEQGAIFEQYF.

The gene calls are TRBV13 and TRBJ2-7; maybe TRBD2 (7 bases). The CDR3 contains 16 residues. V lost 5 bases to trimming and J lost 3 bases, with 20 bases between them. Germline CDR1 is PRHDT and CDR2 is FYEKMQ (reference sequence). Here the CDR3 reads CASSHGGGNLYYEQYF. The CDR3 DNA reads TGTGCCAGCAGCCATGGGGGGGGCAACCTCTACTACGAGCAGTACTTC. Full variable domain (missing parts from reference TRBV13 and TRBJ2-7): AAGVIQSPRHLIKEKRETATLKCYPIPRHDTVYWYQQGPGQDPQFLISFYEKMQSDKGSIPDRFSAQQFSDYHSELNMSSLELGDSALYFCASSHGGGNLYYEQYFGPGTRLTVT.

J is TRBJ2-3 and V is TRBV5-6, with TRBD2 identical over 7 bases. CDR1 and CDR2 (germline): SGHDT, YYEEEE. This CDR3 contains 18 residues. V was pared by 1 base and J by 1 base, with 12 bases of the junction left unmatched. The CDR3 DNA follows: TGTGCCAGCAGCTTGAATGGCGGGGGAGGTATAGGCACAGATACGCAGTATTTT. This encodes CASSLNGGGGIGTDTQYF.